The 29 T cell receptor beta chains below were found in one sample sequenced in a study of response to subunit inactivated influenza vaccine (dated by TCRdb to 2016 to 2019). Explained via the paper, the time point label denotes: more than 35 days after influenza vaccine administration. Preparation of the library involved RT-PCR. The sequencer listed for this sample is Illumina HiSeq 2500. The public reads were reprocessed in TCRdb via fastp at Q25 and MiXCR, keeping in-frame beta chains. For every CDR3 protein sequence, its rows merge into one entry that carries the most common genes and DNA. This sample is represented by 540,000 or so distinct CDR3 sequences; roughly 13% of them were singletons. The ten largest make up around 13% of the sample. Source: PBMCs from blood, taken roughly 47 days after vaccination. These TCRs come from a man aged 50 to 60 who received an inactivated influenza vaccine. Donor details come from another sample of the same person, matched by shared clones.

This clonotype came up a few times. The chain employs TRBV28 and TRBJ1-2; TRBD1 matches at 8 bases. Germline V lookup: CDR1 MDHEN, CDR2 SYDVKM. There are 18 residues in the CDR3. V dropped 5 bases and J dropped 3; count of bases not matched to a gene: 17. The CDR3 loop is CASSPHSPSGGSHYGYTF. CDR3 nucleotide sequence: TGTGCCAGCAGTCCCCATAGTCCTTCAGGGGGCAGTCACTATGGCTACACCTTC.

The chain employs TRBV20-1 and TRBJ2-3, with TRBD2 matching 9 bases. The CDR3 sequence is 18 residues long. The ends lost 1 base at V and 4 bases at J; junction bases unmatched: 15. Looked up from germline, CDR1 is DFQATT and CDR2 is SNEGSKA (reference sequence). CDR3 protein: CSARVIGLAKRWADTQYF. The CDR3 nucleotides read TGCAGTGCTAGAGTGATCGGACTAGCGAAAAGATGGGCAGATACGCAGTATTTT.

CDR3 in amino acids: CASSPSGQGSTEAFF. The CDR3 nucleotides are TGTGCCAGCTCACCTTCGGGACAGGGAAGCACTGAAGCTTTCTTT. This chain connects TRBV18 to TRBJ1-1; 9 nucleotides match TRBD1. Germline V gene lookup returns CDR1 KGHSH and CDR2 LQKENI. V dropped 3 bases and J dropped 4; count of bases not matched to a gene: 6. The CDR3 totals 15 residues.

The chain has TRBV5-1 and TRBJ1-1; TRBD1 matches at 9 bases. V lost 3 bases, J lost 6 bases, and 18 bases stayed unmatched. In germline, CDR1 is SGHRS, CDR2 YFSETQ. The CDR3 contains 18 residues. The DNA for the CDR3 is TGCGCCAGCAGCTCCGGGACAGGGCCGAGGGCCACGGGCGCTGAAGCTTTCTTT. Translating it yields CASSSGTGPRATGAEAFF.

CDR3 nucleotide sequence: TGTGCCATCAGTGGGGGACCCGGGGCAGATACGCAGTATTTT. Translation: CAISGGPGADTQYF. V is TRBV10-3 and J is TRBJ2-3; D might be TRBD1 or TRBD2, each matching 5 bases. The CDR3 is 14 residues long. Trimming took 4 bases from V and 4 from J, leaving 12 bases between them. Germline CDR1 reads ENHRY; CDR2 reads SYGVKD.

In this sample, this clonotype turned up a few times. The chain recombines TRBV28 with TRBJ1-5, with TRBD1 identical over 10 bases. V shed 2 bases, J shed 0 bases, and the junction held 10 bases outside the gene matches. Germline V gives CDR1 MDHEN, CDR2 SYDVKM. CDR3 size: 19 residues. The CDR3 region has the DNA TGTGCCAGCAGTTTAGGGGGACAGGGGCCCCTCTATAGCAATCAGCCCCAGCATTTT. It is translated as CASSLGGQGPLYSNQPQHF.

The table lists this clonotype with a few counts. The chain combines TRBV27 with TRBJ1-4; 9 nucleotides align to TRBD1. V dropped 3 bases and J dropped 5; count of bases not matched to a gene: 7. The CDR3 loop spans 16 amino acids. Germline V gene data show CDR1 as MNHEY and CDR2 as SMNVEV (reference sequence). Here the CDR3 reads CASSFVSGQGNEKLFF. The CDR3 DNA is TGTGCCAGCAGTTTCGTCAGCGGACAGGGGAATGAAAAACTGTTTTTT.

This clonotype was recorded a few times. The genes are TRBV9 and TRBJ2-5; 12 bases fit TRBD2. The germline gives CDR1 SGDLS, CDR2 YYNGEE. Germline trimming cut 3 bases from V and 4 bases from J; bases unmatched to any gene: 13. This CDR3 is 18 amino acids long. CDR3 amino acids: CASSATSGSVGLGETQYF. As DNA, the CDR3 is TGTGCCAGCAGCGCGACTAGCGGGAGCGTTGGTTTAGGAGAGACCCAGTACTTC.

This chain uses TRBV16 with TRBJ2-7; D remains unclear. There are 13 residues in the CDR3. CDR1 and CDR2 from the germline V gene are KGHSY and FQNENV. The V gene lost 2 bases and the J gene lost 1 base, with 6 bases spanning the gap. This chain's CDR3 is CASSQLQSYEQYF. The CDR3 DNA reads as TGTGCCAGCAGCCAACTGCAGTCCTACGAGCAGTACTTC.

This clonotype has ten or more counts. CDR3 sequence reads: CASRLSGTGANVLTF. In nucleotides, the CDR3 is TGTGCCAGCAGACTTTCGGGGACTGGGGCCAACGTCCTGACTTTC. V usage is TRBV7-9 and J usage is TRBJ2-6, with a possible D match to TRBD2 (5 bases). Germline lookup yields CDR1 SEHNR and CDR2 FQNEAQ (reference sequence). The CDR3 totals 15 residues. Trimming stripped 6 bases from V and 2 bases from J, with 11 bases between.

There are many counts of this clonotype. This chain joins TRBV29-1 and TRBJ2-4; 7 nucleotides line up with TRBD2. CDR1 and CDR2 from the germline V gene are SQVTM and ANQGSEA. Losses at the gene ends were 7 bases for V and 6 bases for J; bases not matched to a gene: 12. The CDR3 consists of 14 residues. The DNA of the CDR3 is TGCAGCGGCTCCCCGCGGGGGAATATAAACATTCAGTACTTC. It codes for CSGSPRGNINIQYF.

There are a few counts of this clonotype. This chain connects TRBV12-3 or TRBV12-4 to TRBJ2-1; TRBD1 matches at 11 bases. This CDR3 has 15 residues. With 3 bases clipped from V and 5 bases from J, the junction kept 3 bases outside the gene matches. The CDR3 DNA reads as TGTGCCAGCAGTTTTGGGACAGGGGGGAACAATGAGCAGTTCTTC. This sequence encodes CASSFGTGGNNEQFF.

Many counts were recorded for this clonotype. V is TRBV11-2 and J is TRBJ2-5; D is ambiguous. Germline loops: CDR1 SGHAT, CDR2 FQNNGV. The V and J ends lost 1 base and 4 bases respectively, with 7 bases between them. CDR3 length: 13 residues. For the CDR3, the DNA is TGTGCCAGCAGCTTAGGCTACGGAGAGACCCAGTACTTC. It translates to CASSLGYGETQYF.

The chain couples TRBV12-3 or TRBV12-4 to TRBJ2-6; no reliable D call. The V and J ends lost 2 bases and 3 bases respectively, with 14 bases between them. This CDR3 is 17 amino acids long. CDR3 DNA: TGTGCCAGCAGTTTACCGTTAGGGTTGGGTGGGGCCAACGTCCTGACTTTC. It encodes CASSLPLGLGGANVLTF.

This clonotype was seen a handful of times. The chain carries TRBV7-9 and TRBJ2-7; no clear D. This CDR3 contains 13 residues. With 5 bases removed from V and 3 bases from J, the gap between germline ends came to 11 bases. Germline CDR1 is SEHNR and CDR2 is FQNEAQ (reference sequence). The CDR3: CASSPKWGYEQYF. The CDR3, as DNA: TGTGCCAGCAGCCCTAAGTGGGGCTACGAGCAGTACTTC. Filled out from reference TRBV7-9 and TRBJ2-7, the complete variable domain reads DTGVSQNPRHKITKRGQNVTFRCDPISEHNRLYWYRQTLGQGPEFLTYFQNEAQLEKSRLLSDRFSAERPKGSFSTLEIQRTEQGDSAMYLCASSPKWGYEQYFGPGTRLTVT.

This clonotype was seen more than once but under ten times. The chain joins TRBV29-1 to TRBJ2-7; TRBD2 aligns across 8 bases. J was trimmed by 5 bases and V by 4 bases; bases with no gene match: 7. The length of the CDR3 is 13 residues. Germline loops: CDR1 SQVTM, CDR2 ANQGSEA. CDR3 in DNA: TGCAGCGTTGTAGCGGGAACCCCCAACGAGCAGTACTTC. Translation gives CSVVAGTPNEQYF.

This clonotype was counted a few times. This chain's CDR3 is CASSVGGLFSETQYF. The DNA for the CDR3 is TGTGCCAGCAGCGTAGGTGGACTCTTCTCAGAGACCCAGTACTTC. The V call is TRBV9, the J call TRBJ2-5, with D possibly being TRBD2 (5 bases). V was shortened by 0 bases and J by 4 bases, with 13 bases between the two germline ends. The CDR3 length is 15 residues. Germline V gene data show CDR1 as SGDLS and CDR2 as YYNGEE. Using reference TRBV9 and TRBJ2-5 for the parts outside the CDR3, the full variable domain is DSGVTQTPKHLITATGQRVTLRCSPRSGDLSVYWYQQSLDQGLQFLIQYYNGEERAKGNILERFSAQQFPDLHSELNLSSLELGDSALYFCASSVGGLFSETQYFGPGTRLLVL.

The rearrangement uses TRBV20-1 and TRBJ2-3; 8 positions agree with TRBD2. V gave up 3 bases and J gave up 2 bases; unmatched junction bases: 10. This CDR3 comprises 16 residues. Germline-derived CDR1 and CDR2 are DFQATT and SNEGSKA (reference sequence). For the CDR3, the DNA is TGCAGTGCTAGGCCCCTGTCGGGGGGGTACACAGATACGCAGTATTTT. Translating gives CSARPLSGGYTDTQYF.

The table lists this clonotype with a few counts. The chain uses TRBV20-1 and TRBJ2-3; possibly TRBD2 for D (5 bases). Between the trimmed V and J ends, which lost 0 bases and 1 base, there was a span of 14 bases. The CDR3 is 16 amino acids. From germline, CDR1 is DFQATT and CDR2 SNEGSKA (reference sequence). CDR3 sequence (DNA): TGCAGTGCTAGAGATCGGCTAGCCACTGGCACAGATACGCAGTATTTT. Protein product: CSARDRLATGTDTQYF.

This clonotype was found a few times. The chain joins TRBV2 to TRBJ1-5, with D unclear. Per germline, CDR1 SNHLY and CDR2 FYNNEI. V gave up 3 bases and J gave up 0 bases, with 9 bases separating them. The CDR3 is 15 residues long. CDR3 sequence: CASSDSRFSNQPQHF. In DNA form, the CDR3 reads TGTGCCAGCAGTGATTCCAGGTTTAGCAATCAGCCCCAGCATTTT.

The rearrangement joins TRBV20-1 to TRBJ1-2, with 9 bases aligning to TRBD1. Germline V gene data show CDR1 as DFQATT and CDR2 as SNEGSKA (reference sequence). The CDR3 loop spans 14 amino acids. Trimming took 1 base from V and 3 from J; bases not matched to a gene: 3. CDR3 loop: CSARVGQGYYGYTF. In DNA, the CDR3 is TGCAGTGCTAGAGTGGGACAGGGATACTATGGCTACACCTTC.

This clonotype was seen more than once but under ten times. The rearrangement uses TRBV2 and TRBJ2-1; 7 nucleotides agree with TRBD1. The CDR3 loop spans 15 amino acids. V trimming: 9 bases; J trimming: 2 bases; junction bases outside the gene matches: 10. CDR1 SNHLY and CDR2 FYNNEI come from the germline V gene. The CDR3 DNA sequence: TGTGCCAGTACCCGGGACAGCGGAGCCTACAATGAGCAGTTCTTC. Amino acids: CASTRDSGAYNEQFF.

This sequence joins TRBV7-9 and TRBJ2-5, with 8 bases that match TRBD1. The CDR3 spans 15 residues. The germline CDR1 and CDR2 sequences are SEHNR and FQNEAQ (reference sequence). Trimming took 5 bases from V and 9 from J; bases not matched to a gene: 14. CDR3 DNA: TGTGCCAGCAGCCAGGGACAGGCCGTTTTGGGGGCCCAGTACTTC. Translated: CASSQGQAVLGAQYF.

The rearrangement uses TRBV2 and TRBJ1-1; D is undetermined. The V gene lost 6 bases and the J gene lost 1 base, with 15 bases spanning the gap. The CDR3 loop spans 15 amino acids. Looked up from germline, CDR1 is SNHLY and CDR2 is FYNNEI. The chain's CDR3 is CASRGRTHQNTEAFF. DNA of the CDR3: TGTGCCAGCAGGGGTCGGACCCACCAGAACACTGAAGCTTTCTTT.

This clonotype was seen repeatedly, ten times or more. V usage is TRBV7-8 and J usage is TRBJ2-7, with a weak D call TRBD2 (5 bases). CDR1 is SGHVS and CDR2 is FQNEAQ in the germline V gene. Trimming removed 6 bases from V and 0 bases from J, with 12 bases in between. The CDR3 extends over 14 amino acids. The CDR3 DNA is TGTGCCAGCAGACCCACGGGAAACTCCTACGAGCAGTACTTC. Its translation: CASRPTGNSYEQYF.

Notes on this clonotype: It may be a read error: a sequence one base away is much more abundant. The chain has TRBV5-1 and TRBJ2-5; D call uncertain. Between the trimmed V and J ends, which lost 4 bases and 0 bases, there was a span of 4 bases. In germline, CDR1 is SGHRS, CDR2 YFSETQ. The CDR3 is 12 amino acids. The CDR3 here is CASSANQETQYF. The CDR3 nucleotides are TGCGCCAGCAGCGCGAACCAAGAGACCCAGTACTTC.

The genes are TRBV12-3 or TRBV12-4 and TRBJ2-6; maybe TRBD2 (5 bases). There are 18 residues in the CDR3. The V end lost 7 bases, the J end lost 0 bases, and 19 bases lay between the germline ends. As DNA, the CDR3 is TGTGCCAGCACCCCCACCCGGGGTAGGGACTCTGGGGCCAACGTCCTGACTTTC. Protein product: CASTPTRGRDSGANVLTF.

The chain is built from TRBV20-1 and TRBJ2-5, with TRBD2 matching 7 bases. Germline V gene lookup returns CDR1 DFQATT and CDR2 SNEGSKA (reference sequence). V lost 1 base, J lost 8 bases, and 7 bases stayed unmatched. The CDR3 spans 13 residues. This chain's CDR3 is CSARGTRQGTQYF. CDR3 DNA: TGCAGTGCTAGAGGGACTAGACAAGGCACCCAGTACTTC.

The gene calls are TRBV28 and TRBJ2-5, with 9 positions matching TRBD2. The CDR3 contains 17 residues. The germline V gene encodes CDR1 MDHEN and CDR2 SYDVKM. Losses at the gene ends were 8 bases for V and 0 bases for J; bases not matched to a gene: 13. The CDR3 sequence is CASVRGGRAWYQETQYF. The CDR3 region has the DNA TGTGCCAGCGTGCGGGGGGGTAGGGCTTGGTACCAAGAGACCCAGTACTTC.